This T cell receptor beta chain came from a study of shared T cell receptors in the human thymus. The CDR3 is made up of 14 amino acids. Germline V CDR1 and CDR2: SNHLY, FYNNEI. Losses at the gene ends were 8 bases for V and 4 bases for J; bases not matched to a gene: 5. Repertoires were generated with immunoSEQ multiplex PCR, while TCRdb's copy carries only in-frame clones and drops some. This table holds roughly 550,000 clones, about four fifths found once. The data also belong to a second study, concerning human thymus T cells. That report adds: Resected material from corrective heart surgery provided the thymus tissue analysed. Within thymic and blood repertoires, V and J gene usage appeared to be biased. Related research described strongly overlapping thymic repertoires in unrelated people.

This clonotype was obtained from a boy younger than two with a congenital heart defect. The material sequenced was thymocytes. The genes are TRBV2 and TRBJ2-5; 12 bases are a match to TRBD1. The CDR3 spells CASGRDRGRETQYF. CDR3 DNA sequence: TGTGCCAGCGGAAGGGACAGGGGGCGAGAGACCCAGTACTTC. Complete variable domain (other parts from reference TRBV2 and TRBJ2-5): EPEVTQTPSHQVTQMGQEVILRCVPISNHLYFYWYRQILGQKVEFLVSFYNNEISEKSEIFDDQFSVERPDGSNFTLKIRSTKLEDSAMYFCASGRDRGRETQYFGPGTRLLVL.